These 22 T cell receptor beta chains were sequenced from one sample in a study of PD-1 blockade in mismatch repair-deficient tumors. Here immunoSEQ multiplex PCR was the method, and the copy in TCRdb shows in-frame clones only, minus some. The sample contains 76,000 or so clones, approximately 80% of which appear only once. The sequencing here drew on peripheral blood, taken 44 weeks after starting pembrolizumab. Every receptor here comes from an adult with mismatch repair-deficient cancer.

CDR3 loop: CASGAGGEKETQYF. The CDR3 coding sequence is TGTGCCAGCGGAGCGGGGGGGGAAAAAGAGACCCAGTACTTC. The J gene is TRBJ2-5, the V gene TRBV6-6, with TRBD2 matching 10 bases. Looked up from germline, CDR1 is MNHNY and CDR2 is SVGAGI (reference sequence). Trimming took 8 bases from V and 3 from J; bases not matched to a gene: 6. The CDR3 consists of 14 residues.

The J gene is TRBJ2-7, the V gene TRBV2, with TRBD1 matching 8 bases. In germline, CDR1 is SNHLY, CDR2 FYNNEI. J was trimmed by 2 bases and V by 3 bases; bases with no gene match: 6. The CDR3 extends over 15 amino acids. The CDR3 DNA reads as TGTGCCAGCAGTGAGAGGGAACAGGGGGCCTACGAGCAGTACTTC. Protein product: CASSEREQGAYEQYF.

The chain recombines TRBV5-1 with TRBJ2-7; 11 nucleotides line up with TRBD1. Germline loops: CDR1 SGHRS, CDR2 YFSETQ. Germline trimming cut 5 bases from V and 3 bases from J; bases unmatched to any gene: 13. The length of the CDR3 is 17 residues. The CDR3 DNA reads as TGCGCCAGCAGTGGGACAGGGGGTGGTCTAGCGAACTACGAGCAGTACTTC. Its translation: CASSGTGGGLANYEQYF.

V usage is TRBV18 and J usage is TRBJ1-1, with TRBD1 identical over 8 bases. Trimming took 3 bases from V and 0 from J; bases not matched to a gene: 3. The CDR3 is made up of 15 amino acids. Germline CDR1 KGHSH, CDR2 LQKENI. CDR3 region: CASSPDRGMNTEAFF. DNA of the CDR3: TGTGCCAGCTCACCCGACAGGGGAATGAACACTGAAGCTTTCTTT.

The chain carries TRBV6-5 and TRBJ2-2, with 8 positions matching TRBD2. The germline V gene encodes CDR1 MNHEY and CDR2 SVGAGI. The CDR3 spans 14 residues. With V trimmed by 2 bases and J by 7 bases, 3 bases remained unmatched. The CDR3 nucleotides read TGTGCCAGCAGTTACCTTCGGGGGGGCGGGGAGCTGTTTTTT. This encodes CASSYLRGGGELFF.

The gene calls are TRBV30 and TRBJ2-1; D may be TRBD2 (6 bases). Germline CDR1 is GTSNPN and CDR2 is SVGIG (reference sequence). The V gene lost 3 bases and the J gene lost 16 bases, with 16 bases spanning the gap. The CDR3 runs 11 residues. CDR3 sequence reads: CAWSRGGPYFF. In nucleotides, the CDR3 is TGTGCCTGGAGCCGCGGAGGGCCTTATTTCTTC.

This clone has a handful of counts. J is TRBJ1-2 and V is TRBV5-6; D unclear. V was pared by 0 bases and J by 2 bases, with 8 bases between. The CDR3 has 14 residues. The germline V gene encodes CDR1 SGHDT and CDR2 YYEEEE. Here the CDR3 DNA reads TGTGCCAGCAGCTTGGTAGTAGGGAACTATGGCTACACCTTC. Protein: CASSLVVGNYGYTF.

The V gene is TRBV6-6, the J gene TRBJ2-5; D remains ambiguous. Deletions cut 0 bases from V and 3 bases from J, with 8 bases between. The CDR3 sequence is 14 residues long. The germline gives CDR1 MNHNY, CDR2 SVGAGI (reference sequence). CDR3 residues: CASSYSRAEETQYF. CDR3 DNA: TGTGCCAGCAGTTACTCTAGGGCAGAAGAGACCCAGTACTTC.

The chain employs TRBV5-1 and TRBJ2-1, with 10 bases lining up with TRBD2. There are 15 residues in the CDR3. Germline V gene data show CDR1 as SGHRS and CDR2 as YFSETQ. V dropped 2 bases and J dropped 5; count of bases not matched to a gene: 4. This chain's CDR3 is CASSLGLAGDNEQFF. The CDR3 DNA reads TGCGCCAGCAGCTTAGGTCTAGCGGGAGACAATGAGCAGTTCTTC. The full variable domain, its missing parts supplied by reference TRBV5-1 and TRBJ2-1, is KAGVTQTPRYLIKTRGQQVTLSCSPISGHRSVSWYQQTPGQGLQFLFEYFSETQRNKGNFPGRFSGRQFSNSRSEMNVSTLELGDSALYLCASSLGLAGDNEQFFGPGTRLTVL.

The chain employs TRBV11-3 and TRBJ2-3; D ambiguous. Germline V gives CDR1 SGHNT, CDR2 YENEEA. This CDR3 has 12 amino acids. V shed 0 bases and J shed 6 bases, with 4 bases lying between them. CDR3 amino acids: CASSLEWDTQYF. DNA for the CDR3: TGTGCCAGCAGCTTAGAGTGGGATACGCAGTATTTT.

This clone was found a few times. The V and J genes are TRBV29-1 and TRBJ2-5; possible D gene TRBD2, 5 bases. Trimming shortened V by 2 bases and J by 3 bases, and 10 bases separated the two germline ends. Germline loops: CDR1 SQVTM, CDR2 ANQGSEA. The CDR3 totals 13 residues. CDR3 region: CSVEPSGKETQYF. The DNA of the CDR3 is TGCAGCGTTGAACCGAGCGGCAAAGAGACCCAGTACTTC.

This clone was counted only a few times. This rearrangement joins TRBV9 to TRBJ1-1; tentative D call: TRBD1 (5 bases). Trimming took off 7 bases at V and 3 bases at J, with 10 bases between the two ends. This CDR3 has 12 residues. The germline CDR1 and CDR2 sequences are SGDLS and YYNGEE. Here the CDR3 reads CASGGAYTEAFF. DNA for the CDR3: TGTGCCAGCGGAGGGGCTTACACTGAAGCTTTCTTT.

This clone was seen more than once but under ten times. The rearrangement links TRBV15 to TRBJ2-1; 16 bases line up with TRBD2. Trimming cost V 8 bases and J 8 bases; bases outside gene matches: 3. CDR1 LNHNV and CDR2 YYDKDF come from the germline V gene (reference sequence). This CDR3 contains 14 residues. CDR3 in amino acids: CATGTSGRAHEQFF. The CDR3 DNA is TGTGCCACCGGGACTAGCGGGAGGGCCCATGAGCAGTTCTTC. Full variable domain (missing parts from reference TRBV15 and TRBJ2-1): DAMVIQNPRYQVTQFGKPVTLSCSQTLNHNVMYWYQQKSSQAPKLLFHYYDKDFNNEADTPDNFQSRRPNTSFCFLDIRSPGLGDTAMYLCATGTSGRAHEQFFGPGTRLTVL.

This chain joins TRBV5-6 and TRBJ1-5, with unresolved D. CDR3 length: 16 amino acids. Trimming removed 1 base at V and 2 bases at J, with 13 bases between. CDR1 is SGHDT, CDR2 YYEEEE, per germline. CDR3 bases: TGTGCCAGCAGCTTGAGGCCGCGCCAAGGCAATCAGCCCCAGCATTTT. Protein product: CASSLRPRQGNQPQHF.

The chain joins TRBV7-9 to TRBJ2-5; D possibly corresponds to TRBD2 (5 bases). Between the trimmed V and J ends, which lost 5 bases and 5 bases, there was a span of 21 bases. CDR3 length: 16 residues. CDR1 and CDR2 from the germline V gene are SEHNR and FQNEAQ (reference sequence). The CDR3 DNA reads TGTGCCAGCAGCCAGACTCGGGGTCTTTTGGGGGAGACCCAGTACTTC. Translating it yields CASSQTRGLLGETQYF. Using reference TRBV7-9 and TRBJ2-5 for the parts outside the CDR3, the full variable domain is DTGVSQNPRHKITKRGQNVTFRCDPISEHNRLYWYRQTLGQGPEFLTYFQNEAQLEKSRLLSDRFSAERPKGSFSTLEIQRTEQGDSAMYLCASSQTRGLLGETQYFGPGTRLLVL.

This clone was observed a few times. The chain recombines TRBV10-3 with TRBJ1-2; D is ambiguous. This CDR3 has 12 amino acids. Germline assignment: CDR1 ENHRY and CDR2 SYGVKD. V was trimmed by 0 bases and J by 7 bases, leaving 6 bases between them. The CDR3 region is CAISESGTGYTF. In DNA, the CDR3 is TGTGCCATCAGTGAGTCAGGAACTGGCTACACCTTC.

The rearrangement links TRBV19 to TRBJ1-5; D is uncertain. Between the trimmed V and J ends, which lost 7 bases and 0 bases, there was a span of 7 bases. There are 13 residues in the CDR3. CDR1 is LNHDA, CDR2 SQIVND, per germline (reference sequence). The CDR3 bases are TGTGCCAGTACCGCAGTTAGCAATCAGCCCCAGCATTTT. Its protein is CASTAVSNQPQHF. The variable domain in full, with the rest retrieved from reference TRBV19 and TRBJ1-5, is DGGITQSPKYLFRKEGQNVTLSCEQNLNHDAMYWYRQDPGQGLRLIYYSQIVNDFQKGDIAEGYSVSREKKESFPLTVTSAQKNPTAFYLCASTAVSNQPQHFGDGTRLSIL.

The J gene is TRBJ2-1, the V gene TRBV15; 11 nucleotides match TRBD1. V trimming: 0 bases; J trimming: 8 bases; junction bases outside the gene matches: 3. Germline CDR1 reads LNHNV; CDR2 reads YYDKDF (reference sequence). The length of the CDR3 is 15 residues. The CDR3 is CATSRDRTGGDEQFF. In DNA form, the CDR3 reads TGTGCCACCAGCAGAGATCGGACAGGGGGCGATGAGCAGTTCTTC.

The CDR3 DNA sequence: TGTGCCAGCAGCTTAGGCAGACTAGCGGTCCAGTCCTACAATGAGCAGTTCTTC. Translating gives CASSLGRLAVQSYNEQFF. The chain joins TRBV7-3 to TRBJ2-1; 9 bases are a match to TRBD2. Germline loops: CDR1 SGHTA, CDR2 FQGTGA. V dropped 2 bases and J dropped 1; count of bases not matched to a gene: 9. The CDR3 totals 18 residues.

V gene TRBV6-6 combines with J gene TRBJ1-2, with 10 nucleotides matching TRBD1. CDR1 and CDR2 from the germline V gene are MNHNY and SVGAGI (reference sequence). Trimming at V came to 5 bases and at J to 8 bases, leaving 11 bases not matched to a gene. The CDR3 runs 15 residues. CDR3 loop: CASSPSTGGDLGYTF. The CDR3 coding sequence is TGTGCCAGCAGTCCGTCGACAGGGGGCGATTTAGGCTACACCTTC.

V and J are TRBV11-3 and TRBJ2-7, with D unresolved. V was trimmed by 1 base and J by 7 bases, leaving 8 bases between them. CDR1 SGHNT and CDR2 YENEEA come from the germline V gene. This CDR3 contains 12 residues. CDR3 DNA sequence: TGTGCCAGCAGCTTAGCGCTGGGGGAGCAGTACTTC. Protein sequence: CASSLALGEQYF.

In its sample, this clone was seen a few times. CDR3 coding DNA: TGTGCCAGCAGCTTAGGCTGGCAGGGGGCGAATGGCTACACCTTC. It yields the protein CASSLGWQGANGYTF. J is TRBJ1-2 and V is TRBV13; 8 positions agree with TRBD1. J lost 6 bases, V lost 0 bases, and 6 bases had no gene match. Germline assignment: CDR1 PRHDT and CDR2 FYEKMQ (reference sequence). CDR3 length: 15 residues.